The present T cell receptor beta chain was sequenced within a study of CD8 T cells in Susac syndrome. An amount of RNA that ranged from roughly 0.45 to 1 ug was reverse transcribed with random hexamers. From the immunoSEQ multiplex PCR reads, TCRdb called clonotypes with MiXCR, one entry per CDR3 protein. The top ten hold 0.093% of the sample, which has more than 95,000 distinct CDR3 sequences, approximately 93% seen once. CDR1 and CDR2 (germline): DFQATT, SNEGSKA (reference sequence). The CDR3 extends over 12 amino acids. V lost 3 bases and J lost 1, with 7 bases in between. V and J are TRBV20-1 and TRBJ2-7; no firm D call. The specimen was CD4+ T cells from PBMCs. The sequence was collected from a human donor with multiple sclerosis. The CDR3 is CSASAASYEQYF. CDR3 nucleotide sequence: TGCAGTGCTAGTGCGGCTTCCTACGAGCAGTACTTC.